Sequencing of this TCR beta chain was carried out in a study of neurological immune-mediated disorders. The V gene lost 3 bases and the J gene lost 5 bases, with 11 bases spanning the gap. Germline assignment: CDR1 SEHNR and CDR2 FQNEAQ (reference sequence). CDR3 size: 14 residues. There are many counts of this clonotype. Its specificity is not known. TCRdb processed the 5' RACE reads anew with MiXCR; each CDR3 protein has one entry. The profile covers about 46,000 distinct CDR3 sequences, with less than 2% appearing a single time and more than 2% taken by the ten largest. General study points: CDR3 amino acid sequences found in expanded clones were never shared across subjects, suggesting private repertoires in all groups.

Input material: PBMCs. V and J are TRBV7-9 and TRBJ2-1, with unresolved D. The source is a woman between 40 and 50 years old with multiple sclerosis. Here the CDR3 DNA reads TGTGCCAGCAGCTTGCTCGACGCACACAATGAGCAGTTCTTC. Residues: CASSLLDAHNEQFF.